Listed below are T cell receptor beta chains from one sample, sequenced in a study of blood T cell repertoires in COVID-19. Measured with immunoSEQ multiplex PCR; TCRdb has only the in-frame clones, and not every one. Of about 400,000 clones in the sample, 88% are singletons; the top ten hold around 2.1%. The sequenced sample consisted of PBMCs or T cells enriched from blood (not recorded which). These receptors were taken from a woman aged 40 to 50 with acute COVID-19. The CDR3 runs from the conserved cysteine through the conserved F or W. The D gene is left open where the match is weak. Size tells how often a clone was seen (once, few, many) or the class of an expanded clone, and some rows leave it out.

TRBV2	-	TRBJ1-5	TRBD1	TGTGCCAGCAGTGAGGGACAGGGGGCTGGTCAGCCCCAGCATTTT	CASSEGQGAGQPQHF
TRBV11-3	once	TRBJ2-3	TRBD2	TGTGCCAGCAGCTTTGGGCGGGGGGGAGATACGCAGTATTTT	CASSFGRGGDTQYF
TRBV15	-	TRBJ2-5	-	TGTGCCACCAGCTCTGATCAGACAGGCTACCAAGAGACCCAGTACTTC	CATSSDQTGYQETQYF
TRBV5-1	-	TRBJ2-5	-	TGCGCCAGCAGCTTCACAGGGTTGGAAGAGACCCAGTACTTC	CASSFTGLEETQYF
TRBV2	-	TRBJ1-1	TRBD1	TGTGCCAGCAGCCTCCGACAGGGACTCACTGAAGCTTTCTTT	CASSLRQGLTEAFF
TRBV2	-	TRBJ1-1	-	TGTGCCAGCAGTCGGGACACACAAGCTTTCTTT	CASSRDTQAFF
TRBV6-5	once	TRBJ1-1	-	TGTGCCACTCCCAGTTGGCAGGGCACTGAAGCTTTCTTT	CATPSWQGTEAFF
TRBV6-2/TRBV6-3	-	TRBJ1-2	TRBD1	TGTGCCAGCAGTACGCGACAGGGGGCGGAAGGCTACACCTTC	CASSTRQGAEGYTF
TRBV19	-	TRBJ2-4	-	TGTGCCAGTAGTATAGAACAAGCAGGCATTCAGTACTTC	CASSIEQAGIQYF
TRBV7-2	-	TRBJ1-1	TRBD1	TGTGCCAGCAGATTCTTAGGGGGCGAAGGGACTGAAGCTTTCTTT	CASRFLGGEGTEAFF
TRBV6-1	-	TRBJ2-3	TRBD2	TGTGCCAGCAGTGAATTGAGGACTAGCGGGGCTGGCACAGATACGCAGTATTTT	CASSELRTSGAGTDTQYF
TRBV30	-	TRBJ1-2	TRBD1	TGTGCCTGGAGTAACAGGGGGCAGGGCTATGGCTACACCTTC	CAWSNRGQGYGYTF
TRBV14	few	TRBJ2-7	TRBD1	TGTGCCAGCAGACAGCATCTAACGGGACAGCGTCCCTACGAGCAGTACTTC	CASRQHLTGQRPYEQYF
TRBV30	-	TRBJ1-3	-	TGTGCCTGGAGTGTTCTTAACCAAAGGGAACTAGGTTTT	CAWSVLNQRELGF
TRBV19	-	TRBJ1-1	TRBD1	TGTGCCAGTAGTACCGACAGGGGAGGAAGAGAAGCTTTCTTT	CASSTDRGGREAFF
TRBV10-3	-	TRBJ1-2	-	TGTGCCATCAGTGAGCCCCTTGCTGACAGGCCCACCGGTGGCTACACCTTC	CAISEPLADRPTGGYTF
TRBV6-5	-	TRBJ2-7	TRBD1	TGTGCCACACTCCGGGACAGGGCTTACAACGAGCAGTACTTC	CATLRDRAYNEQYF
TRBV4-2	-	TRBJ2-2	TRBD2	TGTGCCAGCAGCCAACTCAGCGGGGGGACCGGGGAGCTGTTTTTT	CASSQLSGGTGELFF
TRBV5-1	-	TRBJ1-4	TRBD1	TGCGCCAGCAGCCCCGGGACAGGGGACGAAAAACTGTTTTTT	CASSPGTGDEKLFF
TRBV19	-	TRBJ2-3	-	TGTGCCAGTAGTATAGTAGACTATCAGCATACGCAGTATTTT	CASSIVDYQHTQYF
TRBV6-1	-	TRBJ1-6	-	TGTGCCAGCAGTGAAAGTCACCCGCTCCACAGGGCTTACTATAATTCACCCCTCCACTTT	CASSESHPLHRAYYNSPLHF
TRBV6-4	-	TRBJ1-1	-	TGTGCCAGCAGTTTACAGGACCAGAACACTGAAGCTTTCTTT	CASSLQDQNTEAFF
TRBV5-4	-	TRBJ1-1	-	TGTGCCAGCAGCTTGGCACAGAAGAACACTGAAGCTTTCTTT	CASSLAQKNTEAFF
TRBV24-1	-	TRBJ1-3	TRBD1	TGTGCCACCAGTGACCCGAGGGACAGGGGGCGCGGAGACACCATATATTTT	CATSDPRDRGRGDTIYF
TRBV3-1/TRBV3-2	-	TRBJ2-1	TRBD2	TGTGCCAGCAGCAACATAGCGGGGGGAGAGCAGTTCTTC	CASSNIAGGEQFF
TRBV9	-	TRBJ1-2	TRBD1	TGTGCCAGCAGCGAGATCGGACAGGGGAGGGGCTACACCTTC	CASSEIGQGRGYTF
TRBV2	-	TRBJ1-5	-	TGTGCCAGCGGTAAAGGACGGGGGGTAAATCAGCCCCAGCATTTT	CASGKGRGVNQPQHF
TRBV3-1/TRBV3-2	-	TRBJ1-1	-	TGTGCCAGCAGCCAGCACGATCGGCCCAGGGAGGAGGCTTTCTTT	CASSQHDRPREEAFF
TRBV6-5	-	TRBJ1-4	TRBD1	TGTGCCAGCAGGACAGGGGAGGGGAATGAAAAACTGTTTTTT	CASRTGEGNEKLFF
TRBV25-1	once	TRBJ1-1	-	TGTGCCAGCAGTACCTTTAACAGTGAAGCTTTCTTT	CASSTFNSEAFF
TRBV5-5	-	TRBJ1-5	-	TGTGCCAGCAGCTTGGAACTATATAGCAATCAGCCCCAGCATTTT	CASSLELYSNQPQHF
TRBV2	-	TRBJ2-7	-	TGTGCCAGCAGTGACTTTCGGGACTCGGTCTCCTACGAGCAGTACTTC	CASSDFRDSVSYEQYF
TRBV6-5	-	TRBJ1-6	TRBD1	TGTGCCAGCAGTACGACAGGGGGGAATTCACCCCTCCACTTT	CASSTTGGNSPLHF
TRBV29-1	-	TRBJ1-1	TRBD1	TGCAGCGTTGGGGACAGAAACACTGAAGCTTTCTTT	CSVGDRNTEAFF
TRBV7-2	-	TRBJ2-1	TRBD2	TGTGCCAGCAGCCCGTTCTCTAGCGGGGGGGGCGTGGTCTTC	CASSPFSSGGGVVF
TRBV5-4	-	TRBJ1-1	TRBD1	TGTGCCAGCAGCCCGGGGACAGTCTCTGAAGCTTTCTTT	CASSPGTVSEAFF
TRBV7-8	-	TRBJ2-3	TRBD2	TGTGCCAGCAGTTTAGCGGGGCTCAACACAGATACGCAGTATTTT	CASSLAGLNTDTQYF
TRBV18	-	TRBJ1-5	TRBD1	TGTGCCAGCTCACAGGAGGACAGGGTGGGTGAACAGCCCCAGCATTTT	CASSQEDRVGEQPQHF
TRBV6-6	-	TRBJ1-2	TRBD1	TGTGCCAGCAGTCCCGACAGGGCCGGCTATGGCTACACCTTC	CASSPDRAGYGYTF
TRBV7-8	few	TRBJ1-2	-	TGTGCCAGCAGCTTAGGTGCAGGGGATGGCTATGGCTACACCTTC	CASSLGAGDGYGYTF